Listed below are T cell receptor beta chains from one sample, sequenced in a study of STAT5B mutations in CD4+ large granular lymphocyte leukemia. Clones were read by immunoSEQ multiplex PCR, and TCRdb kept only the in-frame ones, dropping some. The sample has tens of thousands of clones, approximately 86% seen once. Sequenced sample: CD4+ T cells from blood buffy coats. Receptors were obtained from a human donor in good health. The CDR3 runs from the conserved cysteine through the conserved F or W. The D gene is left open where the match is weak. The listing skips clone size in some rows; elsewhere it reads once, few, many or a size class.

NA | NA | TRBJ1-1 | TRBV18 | TGTGCCAGCTCTAAAGGGGGGCGGAGGGCGAACACTGAAGCTTTCTTT | CASSKGGRRANTEAFF
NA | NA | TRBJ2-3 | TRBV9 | TGTGCCAGCAGCGTAGGGCTTGATACGCAGTATTTT | CASSVGLDTQYF
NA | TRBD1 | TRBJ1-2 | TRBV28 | TGTGCCAGCAGCCGGGACAGGGACTATGGCTACACCTTC | CASSRDRDYGYTF
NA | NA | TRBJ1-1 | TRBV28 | TGTGCCAGCAGTCAGACAGATTCTGAAGCTTTCTTT | CASSQTDSEAFF
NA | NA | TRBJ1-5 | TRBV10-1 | TGCGCCAGCAGTGAAGCAGGGAACCAGCCCCAGCATTTT | CASSEAGNQPQHF
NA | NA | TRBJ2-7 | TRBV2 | TGTGCCAGCAACCGACAGGCCTACGAGCAGTACTTC | CASNRQAYEQYF
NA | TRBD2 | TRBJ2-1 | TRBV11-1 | TGTGCCAGCAGCCCTAGGAGCGGGACTAGCGGTAATGAGCAGTTCTTC | CASSPRSGTSGNEQFF
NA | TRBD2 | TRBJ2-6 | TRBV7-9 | TGTGCCAGCAGCTCAACCCCCGGACTAGCAGCTGGGGCCAACGTCCTGACTTTC | CASSSTPGLAAGANVLTF
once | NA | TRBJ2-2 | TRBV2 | TGTGCCAGCAGTGGGTCGGGAGTAGGGGAGCTGTTTTTT | CASSGSGVGELFF
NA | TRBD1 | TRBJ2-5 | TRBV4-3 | TGCGCCAGCAGCACCGGGACAGGGGTTCAAGAGACCCAGTACTTC | CASSTGTGVQETQYF
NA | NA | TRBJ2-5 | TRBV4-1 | TGCGCCAGCAGCCCCCTACTCCAAGAGACCCAGTACTTC | CASSPLLQETQYF
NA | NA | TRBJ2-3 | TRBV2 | TGTGCCAGCGGAGTCGTGGATACGCAGTATTTT | CASGVVDTQYF
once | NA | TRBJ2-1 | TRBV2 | TGTGCCAGCAGTCGTAGCGGAGGGAGCTCCTACAATGAGCAGTTCTTC | CASSRSGGSSYNEQFF
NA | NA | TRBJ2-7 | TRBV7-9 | TGTGCCAGCAGCTTGACGGAGGGATCAGTCAAGCAGTACTTC | CASSLTEGSVKQYF
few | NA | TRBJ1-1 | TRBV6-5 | TGTGCCAGCTCCGCGACGGGGAACACTGAAGCTTTCTTT | CASSATGNTEAFF
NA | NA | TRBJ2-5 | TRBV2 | TGTGCCAGCAGACGGTGGGCCCAAGAGACCCAGTACTTC | CASRRWAQETQYF
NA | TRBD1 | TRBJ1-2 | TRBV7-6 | TGTGCCAGCAGCTTATATCAGGGGGCGCGAGATGGCTACACCTTC | CASSLYQGARDGYTF
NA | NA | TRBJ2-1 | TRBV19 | TGTGCCCGGAGGAGGATTGAGCAGTTCTTC | CARRRIEQFF